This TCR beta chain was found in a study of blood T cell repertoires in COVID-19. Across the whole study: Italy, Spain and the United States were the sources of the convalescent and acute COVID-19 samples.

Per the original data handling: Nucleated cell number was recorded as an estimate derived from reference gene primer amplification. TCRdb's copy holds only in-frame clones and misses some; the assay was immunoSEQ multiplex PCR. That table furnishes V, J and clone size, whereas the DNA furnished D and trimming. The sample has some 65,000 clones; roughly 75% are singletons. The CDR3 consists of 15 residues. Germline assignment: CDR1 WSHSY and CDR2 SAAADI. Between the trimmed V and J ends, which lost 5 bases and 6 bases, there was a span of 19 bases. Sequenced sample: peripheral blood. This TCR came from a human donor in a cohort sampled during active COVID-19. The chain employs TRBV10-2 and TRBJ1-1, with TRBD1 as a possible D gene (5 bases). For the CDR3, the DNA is TGCGCCAGCAGTTCGGACATAAATGTTCTCGCTGAAGCTTTCTTT. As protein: CASSSDINVLAEAFF.